The 4 T cell receptor beta chains below come from one sample, sequenced in a study of blood T cell repertoires in COVID-19. The assay was immunoSEQ multiplex PCR, and TCRdb's table has in-frame clones only and misses some. The sample records roughly 200,000 clones, around 80% being singletons. The source material was peripheral blood. The receptors derive from a woman aged 80 or older with active or convalescent COVID-19.

This clone showed up just a few times. The chain uses TRBV30 and TRBJ2-7; 9 nucleotides line up with TRBD1. The trim removed 5 bases at V and 3 bases at J, leaving 2 bases unmatched. This CDR3 comprises 12 residues. Germline V gene lookup returns CDR1 GTSNPN and CDR2 SVGIG (reference sequence). The CDR3 DNA reads TGTGCCTGGGGGGGACAGGGCTACGAGCAGTACTTC. Translation: CAWGGQGYEQYF.

The chain couples TRBV10-3 to TRBJ1-2, with D unresolved. V lost 7 bases and J 2 bases, leaving 11 bases between the germline ends. CDR1 ENHRY and CDR2 SYGVKD come from the germline V gene. The CDR3 totals 13 residues. CDR3 nucleotides: TGTGCCATCACCATGGGCCTAAACTATGGCTACACCTTC. As protein: CAITMGLNYGYTF.

The J gene is TRBJ1-1, the V gene TRBV10-3, with 9 nucleotides matching TRBD1. J gave up 4 bases and V 5 bases, and 11 bases lay outside the gene matches. Germline V CDR1 and CDR2: ENHRY, SYGVKD. The CDR3 contains 16 residues. Written as DNA, the CDR3 is TGTGCCATCAGTAGAACAGGGGGCGCCGGGGGCACTGAAGCTTTCTTT. Translation: CAISRTGGAGGTEAFF.

This chain uses TRBV27 with TRBJ2-1; the D is unclear. The ends were cut back, 3 bases at V and 7 bases at J, with 7 bases in the middle. CDR3 length: 12 residues. The germline V gene has CDR1 MNHEY and CDR2 SMNVEV (reference sequence). The CDR3 here is CASSFRWNEQFF. Written as DNA, the CDR3 is TGTGCCAGCAGTTTTAGATGGAATGAGCAGTTCTTC.